One and the same sample provided the 32 T cell receptor beta chains below, sequenced in a study of neoadjuvant anti-PD-1 for oral cavity cancer. TCRdb keeps only in-frame clones here, not all; method: immunoSEQ multiplex PCR. Among roughly 14,000 clones listed, 55% to 80% were seen once. This material consisted of PBMCs, taken before nivolumab (anti-PD-1) treatment. The receptor set was obtained from a person aged 35 to 85 with oral cavity squamous cell carcinoma.

V gene TRBV27 combines with J gene TRBJ2-6; either TRBD1 or TRBD2 may supply D (6 bases each). The V gene's germline CDR1 is MNHEY and CDR2 SMNVEV (reference sequence). Trimming pared 8 bases from V and 0 bases from J, leaving 20 bases between. CDR3 length: 18 amino acids. Written as DNA, the CDR3 is TGTGCCAGCCAGCTAGGAGGGGGGCGGAGCTCTGGGGCCAACGTCCTGACTTTC. Translated: CASQLGGGRSSGANVLTF.

The J gene is TRBJ2-6, the V gene TRBV19, with unresolved D. V was trimmed by 3 bases and J by 2 bases, leaving 8 bases between them. CDR1 LNHDA and CDR2 SQIVND come from the germline V gene (reference sequence). The length of the CDR3 is 15 residues. CDR3 in amino acids: CASSIPSPGANVLTF. Here the CDR3 DNA reads TGTGCCAGTAGTATTCCCAGTCCTGGGGCCAACGTCCTGACTTTC.

This clone was detected a few times. This CDR3 is CASSSWGLRQGAPGGETQYF. CDR3 nucleotide sequence: TGTGCCAGTAGTTCCTGGGGGTTGCGACAGGGGGCCCCTGGAGGGGAGACCCAGTACTTC. The J gene is TRBJ2-5, the V gene TRBV19; 10 positions agree with TRBD1. The CDR3 spans 20 residues. Germline loops: CDR1 LNHDA, CDR2 SQIVND (reference sequence). The junction had 23 bases not matched to a gene; V was cut back by 5 bases and J by 5 bases.

The J gene is TRBJ1-5, the V gene TRBV19; D gene unclear. From germline, CDR1 is LNHDA and CDR2 SQIVND (reference sequence). This CDR3 comprises 16 residues. Trimming removed 6 bases at V and 0 bases at J, with 15 bases between. CDR3 DNA sequence: TGTGCCAGTAGGCAATGGACGGATTATAGCAATCAGCCCCAGCATTTT. Translation gives CASRQWTDYSNQPQHF.

This clone has just a few counts. The chain combines TRBV6-1 with TRBJ1-4, with TRBD1 as a possible D gene (6 bases). Germline V gene data show CDR1 as MNHNS and CDR2 as SASEGT. The CDR3 covers 10 residues. Trimming removed 6 bases at V and 14 bases at J, with 10 bases between. The CDR3 nucleotides are TGTGCCAGCAGGGAGGGGGGGCTGTTTTTT. It codes for CASREGGLFF.

The chain employs TRBV10-3 and TRBJ2-3; TRBD1 is a possible D gene (5 bases). Between the trimmed V and J ends, which lost 8 bases and 1 base, there was a span of 10 bases. Germline-derived CDR1 and CDR2 are ENHRY and SYGVKD. The CDR3 loop spans 13 amino acids. CDR3 coding DNA: TGTGCCATCGGTTGGGGCCGCACAGATACGCAGTATTTT. This sequence encodes CAIGWGRTDTQYF.

This rearrangement joins TRBV6-1 to TRBJ2-1, with 7 nucleotides matching TRBD1. Germline V gene lookup returns CDR1 MNHNS and CDR2 SASEGT. Unmatched junction bases numbered 6, after V lost 4 bases and J lost 9 bases. The CDR3 extends over 13 amino acids. This CDR3 reads CASSGRQGGEQFF. In DNA form, the CDR3 reads TGTGCCAGCAGTGGCCGACAGGGCGGTGAGCAGTTCTTC.

This chain connects TRBV6-5 to TRBJ2-7; D may be TRBD1 (7 bases). Trimming shortened V by 8 bases and J by 3 bases, and 20 bases separated the two germline ends. In germline, CDR1 is MNHEY, CDR2 SVGAGI. This CDR3 is built from 15 residues. This chain's CDR3 is CASGTPPGQSYEQYF. As DNA, the CDR3 is TGTGCCAGCGGGACTCCCCCGGGACAGAGCTACGAGCAGTACTTC.

This chain connects TRBV18 to TRBJ1-1; TRBD1 is a possible D gene (5 bases). The CDR3 totals 16 residues. Per the germline V gene, CDR1 is KGHSH and CDR2 is LQKENI. V was clipped by 0 bases and J by 0 bases, with 11 bases between them. In DNA, the CDR3 is TGTGCCAGCTCACCACCCGGGGGAACGATGAACACTGAAGCTTTCTTT. The encoded protein is CASSPPGGTMNTEAFF.

This clone was seen more than once but under ten times. The chain combines TRBV7-9 with TRBJ2-1; 10 nucleotides match TRBD1. Germline assignment: CDR1 SEHNR and CDR2 FQNEAQ (reference sequence). The CDR3 totals 15 residues. The V gene end was trimmed by 5 bases and the J gene end by 4 bases; junction bases not matched to a gene: 5. The CDR3 DNA follows: TGTGCCAGCAGCAGTTCGGGACAGGGGTACAATGAGCAGTTCTTC. It yields the protein CASSSSGQGYNEQFF.

This clone appeared once. The chain recombines TRBV6-1 with TRBJ2-7; 7 bases are a match to TRBD2. Germline-derived CDR1 and CDR2 are MNHNS and SASEGT. The J segment lost 3 bases and the V segment lost 1 base, leaving 6 bases of the junction unmatched. This CDR3 spans 15 amino acids. CDR3 amino acids: CASSEVGGGSYEQYF. Written as DNA, the CDR3 is TGTGCCAGCAGTGAAGTCGGGGGAGGGAGCTACGAGCAGTACTTC.

This chain connects TRBV7-3 to TRBJ1-2, with 8 bases fitting TRBD1. Germline V gene lookup returns CDR1 SGHTA and CDR2 FQGTGA. The CDR3 covers 14 residues. J was trimmed by 4 bases and V by 5 bases; bases with no gene match: 6. The CDR3, as DNA: TGTGCCAGCAGCGCAGCGGGGACAGGCTATGGCTACACCTTC. Translated, it gives CASSAAGTGYGYTF.

The genes are TRBV4-1 and TRBJ2-7, with 8 bases matching TRBD1. Germline assignment: CDR1 MGHRA and CDR2 YSYEKL. The CDR3 covers 17 residues. Trimming at V came to 3 bases and at J to 0 bases, leaving 10 bases not matched to a gene. CDR3 in amino acids: CASSHALGQARSYEQYF. The CDR3 DNA sequence: TGCGCCAGCAGCCATGCCCTGGGACAGGCGCGCTCCTACGAGCAGTACTTC.

V usage is TRBV2 and J usage is TRBJ1-1; no reliable D call. CDR3 size: 11 residues. Germline values: CDR1 SNHLY, CDR2 FYNNEI. The germline V and J ends were trimmed by 8 bases and 7 bases, with 11 bases remaining between them. The chain's CDR3 is CASCWAVEAFF. As DNA, the CDR3 is TGTGCCAGCTGCTGGGCAGTTGAAGCTTTCTTT.

V and J are TRBV6-1 and TRBJ2-7; no clear D. The CDR3 covers 14 residues. Trimming removed 5 bases from V and 0 bases from J, with 11 bases in between. Looked up from germline, CDR1 is MNHNS and CDR2 is SASEGT. Here the CDR3 reads CASSLYSFSYEQYF. In nucleotides, the CDR3 is TGTGCCAGCAGTCTTTACTCGTTCTCCTACGAGCAGTACTTC.

The V and J genes are TRBV29-1 and TRBJ2-2; D perhaps matches TRBD2 (6 bases). V lost 7 bases and J 5 bases, leaving 8 bases between the germline ends. Germline assignment: CDR1 SQVTM and CDR2 ANQGSEA. The CDR3 loop spans 11 amino acids. CDR3 amino acids: CSGGVTGELFF. Here the CDR3 DNA reads TGCAGCGGCGGGGTAACCGGGGAGCTGTTTTTT.

The chain uses TRBV5-1 and TRBJ1-5, with TRBD1 as a possible D gene (6 bases). Looked up from germline, CDR1 is SGHRS and CDR2 is YFSETQ. This CDR3 contains 14 residues. The V gene lost 4 bases and the J gene lost 3 bases, with 11 bases spanning the gap. The CDR3: CASSPDSNNQPQHF. The CDR3 region has the DNA TGCGCCAGCAGCCCGGACAGTAACAATCAGCCCCAGCATTTT.

The chain combines TRBV4-1 with TRBJ1-2; D perhaps matches TRBD1 (6 bases). Per germline, CDR1 MGHRA and CDR2 YSYEKL. The CDR3 is made up of 14 amino acids. Trimming took 2 bases from V and 4 from J, leaving 11 bases between them. DNA of the CDR3: TGCGCCAGCAGCCAACCCACAGGGTCCTATGGCTACACCTTC. Protein product: CASSQPTGSYGYTF.

This clone showed up just once. J is TRBJ2-3 and V is TRBV6-1, with a possible D match to TRBD1 (5 bases). Trimming removed 8 bases from V and 4 bases from J, with 13 bases in between. The CDR3 extends over 13 amino acids. Germline CDR1 is MNHNS and CDR2 is SASEGT. The CDR3 DNA reads TGTGCCAGCCGTGGGGCTAACTCAGATACGCAGTATTTT. It is translated as CASRGANSDTQYF.

The chain recombines TRBV19 with TRBJ1-1, with TRBD1 matching over 7 bases. The CDR3 is made up of 12 amino acids. The V and J ends lost 9 bases and 5 bases, in that order; junction bases with no gene match: 6. Germline CDR1 LNHDA, CDR2 SQIVND (reference sequence). The CDR3: CASQTRGTEAFF. DNA for the CDR3: TGTGCCAGCCAGACCAGGGGGACTGAAGCTTTCTTT.

This clone was seen only a few times. This sequence joins TRBV28 and TRBJ2-1; 9 nucleotides line up with TRBD2. V gave up 5 bases and J gave up 11 bases; unmatched junction bases: 10. Germline CDR1 reads MDHEN; CDR2 reads SYDVKM. The CDR3 consists of 14 residues. The chain's CDR3 is CASSGSGRGSKQFF. The CDR3 DNA is TGTGCCAGCAGTGGTAGCGGGAGAGGTTCTAAGCAGTTCTTC.

V is TRBV4-1 and J is TRBJ1-5; D gene unclear. V was cut by 0 bases and J by 1 base, with 10 bases left in between. Germline V gives CDR1 MGHRA, CDR2 YSYEKL. This CDR3 comprises 16 residues. The CDR3 loop reads CASSQEAIRSNQPQHF. CDR3 coding DNA: TGCGCCAGCAGCCAAGAGGCTATCAGGAGCAATCAGCCCCAGCATTTT.

This clone was counted between two and nine times. The chain recombines TRBV6-6 with TRBJ2-7, with 8 positions matching TRBD2. CDR1 is MNHNY and CDR2 is SVGAGI in the germline V gene (reference sequence). Losses at the gene ends were 6 bases for V and 2 bases for J; bases not matched to a gene: 9. The CDR3 is 15 amino acids. CDR3 DNA: TGTGCCAGCAGGACCAGCGGGGGCGGAACCTACGAGCAGTACTTC. Its translation is CASRTSGGGTYEQYF.

The V and J genes are TRBV7-2 and TRBJ2-7; 7 positions agree with TRBD1. The CDR3 extends over 14 amino acids. After removal of 6 bases from V and 1 base from J, the junction contained 6 bases not matched to a gene. Looked up from germline, CDR1 is SGHTA and CDR2 is FQGNSA. The CDR3 coding sequence is TGTGCCAGCAGGTTCGGGACAGATTCCTACGAGCAGTACTTC. Amino acid sequence: CASRFGTDSYEQYF.

The gene calls are TRBV19 and TRBJ2-2, with 15 bases identical to TRBD2. CDR1 is LNHDA, CDR2 SQIVND, per germline (reference sequence). There are 21 residues in the CDR3. The V gene end was trimmed by 6 bases and the J gene end by 7 bases; junction bases not matched to a gene: 21. CDR3 nucleotides: TGTGCCAGTAGCCCTTATCTTAGGCGGACTAGCGGGAGGGCCAAGGACGGGGAGCTGTTTTTT. Its protein product is CASSPYLRRTSGRAKDGELFF.

This clone was counted between two and nine times. The chain joins TRBV13 to TRBJ2-7, with a tentative D call TRBD2 (5 bases). The germline V and J ends were trimmed by 3 bases and 1 base, with 10 bases remaining between them. CDR1 and CDR2 from the germline V gene are PRHDT and FYEKMQ (reference sequence). This CDR3 spans 14 amino acids. The CDR3 bases are TGTGCCAGCAGCTTCGGGGTGTCGTCCTACGAGCAGTACTTC. Translated: CASSFGVSSYEQYF.

The chain has TRBV5-1 and TRBJ2-3, with D tentatively TRBD2 (5 bases). V lost 3 bases to trimming and J lost 2 bases, with 10 bases between them. The germline V gene has CDR1 SGHRS and CDR2 YFSETQ. CDR3 size: 14 residues. CDR3 residues: CASSSGSYTDTQYF. The CDR3 nucleotides are TGCGCCAGCAGCTCGGGGTCTTACACAGATACGCAGTATTTT.

CDR3 in amino acids: CASSPGAGETQYF. Written as DNA, the CDR3 is TGTGCCAGCTCACCAGGGGCAGGGGAGACCCAGTACTTC. The J gene is TRBJ2-5, the V gene TRBV18, with a weak D call TRBD1 (5 bases). Germline CDR1 reads KGHSH; CDR2 reads LQKENI. Between the trimmed V and J ends, which lost 2 bases and 5 bases, there was a span of 9 bases. The CDR3 loop spans 13 amino acids.

The CDR3 region is CATRSYNEQFF. The CDR3 region has the DNA TGTGCCACCCGGAGCTACAATGAGCAGTTCTTC. The J gene is TRBJ2-1, the V gene TRBV11-2; no reliable D call. The CDR3 has 11 amino acids. Germline V gene sequence: CDR1 SGHAT, CDR2 FQNNGV. Trimming removed 10 bases at V and 3 bases at J, with 7 bases between.

This rearrangement joins TRBV6-5 to TRBJ2-1; tentatively, D is TRBD2 (6 bases). This CDR3 has 13 amino acids. CDR1 and CDR2 (germline): MNHEY, SVGAGI. With 7 bases removed from V and 8 bases from J, the gap between germline ends came to 15 bases. This chain's CDR3 is CASKSGAEDEQFF. The CDR3 DNA is TGTGCCAGCAAGTCGGGAGCCGAGGATGAGCAGTTCTTC.

This rearrangement joins TRBV2 to TRBJ1-4; no definite D call. Germline V gives CDR1 SNHLY, CDR2 FYNNEI. Trimming stripped 6 bases from V and 8 bases from J, with 13 bases between. The CDR3 loop spans 13 amino acids. CDR3: CASSSAAREKLFF. In DNA form, the CDR3 reads TGTGCCAGCAGCTCAGCCGCGAGGGAAAAACTGTTTTTT.

The chain recombines TRBV5-4 with TRBJ1-1, with D perhaps TRBD1 (5 bases). This CDR3 region has 16 residues. CDR1 and CDR2 from the germline V gene are SGHNT and YYREEE (reference sequence). Trimming removed 1 base from V and 5 bases from J, with 18 bases in between. The CDR3 spells CASSLRLGAGKTEAFF. DNA of the CDR3: TGTGCCAGCAGCTTGAGGTTAGGGGCAGGGAAAACTGAAGCTTTCTTT.